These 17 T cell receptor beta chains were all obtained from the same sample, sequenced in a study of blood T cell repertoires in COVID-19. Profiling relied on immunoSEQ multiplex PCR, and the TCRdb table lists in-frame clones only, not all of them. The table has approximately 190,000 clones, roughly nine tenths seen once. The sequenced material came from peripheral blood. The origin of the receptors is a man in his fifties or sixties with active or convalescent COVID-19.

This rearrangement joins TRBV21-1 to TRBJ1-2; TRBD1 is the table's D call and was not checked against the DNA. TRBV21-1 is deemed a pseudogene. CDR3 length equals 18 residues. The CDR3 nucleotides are TGTGCCAGCAGCAAGGCTACGACACAGGGTCCACCTACCTATGGCTACACCTTC. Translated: CASSKATTQGPPTYGYTF.

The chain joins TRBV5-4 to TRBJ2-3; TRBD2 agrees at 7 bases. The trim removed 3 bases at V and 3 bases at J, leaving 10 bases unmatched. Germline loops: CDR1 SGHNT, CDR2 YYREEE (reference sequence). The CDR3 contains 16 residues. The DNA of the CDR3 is TGTGCCAGCAGCTCCGGATCGCGGGGGTTAACAGATACGCAGTATTTT. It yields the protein CASSSGSRGLTDTQYF.

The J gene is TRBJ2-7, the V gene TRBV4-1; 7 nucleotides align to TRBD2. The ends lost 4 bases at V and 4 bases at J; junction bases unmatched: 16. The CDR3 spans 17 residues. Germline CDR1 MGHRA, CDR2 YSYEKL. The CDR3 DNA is TGCGCCAGCAGCCCCGCCACTGGAGCGGGGACTCCTTACGAGCAGTACTTC. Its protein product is CASSPATGAGTPYEQYF.

The CDR3 loop reads CASSLEQGDWYGYTF. The CDR3 coding sequence is TGTGCCAGCAGCTTGGAACAGGGAGATTGGTATGGCTACACCTTC. The gene calls are TRBV5-4 and TRBJ1-2; a weak D match, TRBD1 (6 bases). Trimming removed 0 bases at V and 5 bases at J, with 14 bases between. Germline CDR1 SGHNT, CDR2 YYREEE (reference sequence). CDR3 length: 15 amino acids. The full variable domain, in which reference TRBV5-4 and TRBJ1-2 provide the parts outside the CDR3, is ETGVTQSPTHLIKTRGQQVTLRCSSQSGHNTVSWYQQALGQGPQFIFQYYREEENGRGNFPPRFSGLQFPNYSSELNVNALELDDSALYLCASSLEQGDWYGYTFGSGTRLTVV.

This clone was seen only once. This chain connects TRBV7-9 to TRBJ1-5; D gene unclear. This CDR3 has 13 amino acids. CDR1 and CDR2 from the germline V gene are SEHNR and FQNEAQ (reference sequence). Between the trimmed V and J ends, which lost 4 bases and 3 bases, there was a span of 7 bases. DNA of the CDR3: TGTGCCAGCAGCTCAAGACACAATCAGCCCCAGCATTTT. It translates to CASSSRHNQPQHF.

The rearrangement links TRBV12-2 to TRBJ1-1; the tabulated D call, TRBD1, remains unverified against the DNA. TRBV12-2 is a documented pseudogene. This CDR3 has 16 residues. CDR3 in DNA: TGTGCAAGTCGCCCGGAGGACAGAAAAATGAACACTGAAGCTTTCTTT. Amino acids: CASRPEDRKMNTEAFF.

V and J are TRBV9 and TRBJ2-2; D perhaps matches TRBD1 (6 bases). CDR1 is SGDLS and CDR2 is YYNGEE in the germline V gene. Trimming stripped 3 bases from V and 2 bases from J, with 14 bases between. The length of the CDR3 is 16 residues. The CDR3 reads CASSARGPLNTGELFF. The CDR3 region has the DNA TGTGCCAGCAGCGCCAGGGGTCCCCTTAACACCGGGGAGCTGTTTTTT.

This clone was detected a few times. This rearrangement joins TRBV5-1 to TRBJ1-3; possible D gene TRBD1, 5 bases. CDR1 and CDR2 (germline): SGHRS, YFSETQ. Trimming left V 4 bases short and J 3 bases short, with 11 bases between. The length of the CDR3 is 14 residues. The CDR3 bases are TGCGCCAGCAGCGGAGGGACGGATGGAAACACCATATATTTT. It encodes CASSGGTDGNTIYF.

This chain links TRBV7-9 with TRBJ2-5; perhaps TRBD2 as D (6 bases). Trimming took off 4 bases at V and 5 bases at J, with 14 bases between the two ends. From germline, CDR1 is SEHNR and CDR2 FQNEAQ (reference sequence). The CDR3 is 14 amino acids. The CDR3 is CASSSDGGHETQYF. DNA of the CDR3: TGTGCCAGCAGCTCGGATGGAGGGCACGAGACCCAGTACTTC.

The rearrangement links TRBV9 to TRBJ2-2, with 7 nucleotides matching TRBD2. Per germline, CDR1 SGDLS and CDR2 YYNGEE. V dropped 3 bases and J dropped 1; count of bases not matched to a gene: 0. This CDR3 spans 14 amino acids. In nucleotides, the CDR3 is TGTGCCAGCAGCGCTAGCGGGAACACCGGGGAGCTGTTTTTT. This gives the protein CASSASGNTGELFF.

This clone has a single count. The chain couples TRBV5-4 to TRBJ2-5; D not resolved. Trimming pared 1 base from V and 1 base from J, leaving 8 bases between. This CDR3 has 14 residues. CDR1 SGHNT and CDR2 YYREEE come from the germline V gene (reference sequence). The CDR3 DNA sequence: TGTGCCAGCAGCTTGTCTGTTCTCCAAGAGACCCAGTACTTC. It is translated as CASSLSVLQETQYF.

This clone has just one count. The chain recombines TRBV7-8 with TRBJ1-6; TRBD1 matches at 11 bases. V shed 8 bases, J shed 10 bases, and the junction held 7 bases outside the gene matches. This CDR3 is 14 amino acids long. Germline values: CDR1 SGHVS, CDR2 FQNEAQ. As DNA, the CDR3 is TGTGCCAGCGCAGGGACAGGGGGGGGATCACCCCTCCACTTT. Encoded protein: CASAGTGGGSPLHF.

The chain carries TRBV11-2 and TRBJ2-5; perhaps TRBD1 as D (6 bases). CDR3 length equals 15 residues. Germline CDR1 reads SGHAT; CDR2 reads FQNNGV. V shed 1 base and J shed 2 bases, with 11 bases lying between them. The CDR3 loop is CASSLAPGAQETQYF. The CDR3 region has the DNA TGTGCCAGCAGCTTAGCCCCAGGGGCACAAGAGACCCAGTACTTC.

CDR3 region: CAINHPGKGYGYTF. CDR3 sequence (DNA): TGTGCCATCAACCACCCAGGGAAGGGTTATGGCTACACCTTC. This rearrangement joins TRBV10-3 to TRBJ1-2; TRBD1 might be the D (5 bases). This CDR3 spans 14 amino acids. Germline V gene lookup returns CDR1 ENHRY and CDR2 SYGVKD. V was pared by 7 bases and J by 5 bases, with 17 bases between.

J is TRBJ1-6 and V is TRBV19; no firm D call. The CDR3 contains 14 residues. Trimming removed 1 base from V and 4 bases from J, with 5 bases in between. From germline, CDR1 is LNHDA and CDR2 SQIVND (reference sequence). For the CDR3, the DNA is TGTGCCAGTAGTATAGGCGGTTATAATTCACCCCTCCACTTT. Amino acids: CASSIGGYNSPLHF. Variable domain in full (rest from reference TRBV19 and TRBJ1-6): DGGITQSPKYLFRKEGQNVTLSCEQNLNHDAMYWYRQDPGQGLRLIYYSQIVNDFQKGDIAEGYSVSREKKESFPLTVTSAQKNPTAFYLCASSIGGYNSPLHFGNGTRLTVT.

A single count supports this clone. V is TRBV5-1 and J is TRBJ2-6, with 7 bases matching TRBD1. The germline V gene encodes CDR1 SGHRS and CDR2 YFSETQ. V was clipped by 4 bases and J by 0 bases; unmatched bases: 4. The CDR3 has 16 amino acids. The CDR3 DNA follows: TGCGCCAGCAGCCGGGACAGCAGCTCTGGGGCCAACGTCCTGACTTTC. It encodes CASSRDSSSGANVLTF.

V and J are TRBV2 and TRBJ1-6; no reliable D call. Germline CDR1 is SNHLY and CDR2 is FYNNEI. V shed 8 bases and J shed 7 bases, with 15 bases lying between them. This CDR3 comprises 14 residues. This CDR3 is CASLPLPGNSPLHF. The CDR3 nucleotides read TGTGCCAGCTTACCACTTCCCGGGAATTCACCCCTCCACTTT.